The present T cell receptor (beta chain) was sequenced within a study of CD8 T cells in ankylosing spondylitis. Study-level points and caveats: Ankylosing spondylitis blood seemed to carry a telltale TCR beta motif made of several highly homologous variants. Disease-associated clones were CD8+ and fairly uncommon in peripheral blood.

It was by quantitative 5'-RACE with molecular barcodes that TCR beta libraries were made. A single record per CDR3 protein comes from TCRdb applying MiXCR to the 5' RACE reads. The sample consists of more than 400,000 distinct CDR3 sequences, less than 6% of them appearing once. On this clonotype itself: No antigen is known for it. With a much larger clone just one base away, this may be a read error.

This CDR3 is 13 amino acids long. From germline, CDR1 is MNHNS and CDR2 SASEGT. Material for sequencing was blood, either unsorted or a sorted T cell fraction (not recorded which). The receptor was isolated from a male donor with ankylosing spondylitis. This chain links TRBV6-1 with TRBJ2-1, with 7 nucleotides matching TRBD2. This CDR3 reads CASRSGVYNEQCF. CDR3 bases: TGTGCCAGCAGGAGCGGGGTGTACAATGAGCAGTGCTTC.